The T cell receptor (beta chain) described here comes from a study of beta chain features in type 1 diabetes. Study observations and caveats: Type 1 diabetes patients had moderately but significantly shorter TCRB CDR3s in all four CD4+ subsets.

This clone turned up a few times. Its antigen is currently unknown. Expressed TCRB transcripts were sequenced, since all the RNA that had been isolated was reverse transcribed. Mean read depth for naive, central memory and regulatory T cell samples was approximately 3.57 million reads. Generated by immunoSEQ multiplex PCR, the TCRdb table keeps only in-frame clones and is missing some. The data show under 150,000 clones, with approximately 10% seen just once and 0.75% held by the top ten. Trimming left V 5 bases short and J 0 bases short, with 13 bases between. This CDR3 is 15 amino acids long. Germline CDR1 SNHLY, CDR2 FYNNEI.

The specimen sequenced was central memory CD4+ T cells from blood. This clonotype originated in a man aged 30-40 years with type 1 diabetes. This chain connects TRBV2 to TRBJ2-5, with D maybe TRBD2 (5 bases). CDR3: CASSSSTGYQETQYF. The CDR3 DNA reads TGTGCCAGCAGTTCGAGTACGGGATACCAAGAGACCCAGTACTTC.